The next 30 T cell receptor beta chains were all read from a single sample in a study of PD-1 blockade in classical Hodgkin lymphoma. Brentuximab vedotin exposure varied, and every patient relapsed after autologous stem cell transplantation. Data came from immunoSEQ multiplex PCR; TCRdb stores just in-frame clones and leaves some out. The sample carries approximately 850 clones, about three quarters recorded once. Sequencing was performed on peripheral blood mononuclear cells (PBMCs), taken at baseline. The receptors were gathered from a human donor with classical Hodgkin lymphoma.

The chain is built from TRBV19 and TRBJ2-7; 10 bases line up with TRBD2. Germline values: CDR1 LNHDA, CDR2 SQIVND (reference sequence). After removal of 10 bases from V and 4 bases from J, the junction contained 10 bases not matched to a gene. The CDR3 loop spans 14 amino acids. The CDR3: CATQSGTSAYEQYF. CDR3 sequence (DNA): TGTGCCACCCAATCCGGGACTAGCGCATACGAGCAGTACTTC.

CDR3 nucleotides: TGTGCCAGCAGTCCAACTAGCGGAAAGCAGTTCTTC. This codes for CASSPTSGKQFF. The chain carries TRBV2 and TRBJ2-1, with TRBD2 identical over 8 bases. Germline V gene sequence: CDR1 SNHLY, CDR2 FYNNEI. The CDR3 length is 12 residues. V was clipped by 5 bases and J by 11 bases; unmatched bases: 5.

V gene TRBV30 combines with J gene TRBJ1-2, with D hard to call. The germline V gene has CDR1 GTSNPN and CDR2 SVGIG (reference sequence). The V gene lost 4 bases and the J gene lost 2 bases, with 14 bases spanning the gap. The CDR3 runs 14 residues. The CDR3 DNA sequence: TGTGCCTGGATAGCCAAGAGCCGGAACTATGGCTACACCTTC. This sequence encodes CAWIAKSRNYGYTF.

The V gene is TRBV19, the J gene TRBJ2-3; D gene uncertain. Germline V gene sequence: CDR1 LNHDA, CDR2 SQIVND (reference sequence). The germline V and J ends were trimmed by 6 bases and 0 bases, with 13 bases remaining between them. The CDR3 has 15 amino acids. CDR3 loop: CASSPRALSTDTQYF. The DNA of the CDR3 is TGTGCCAGTAGCCCTCGGGCCTTAAGCACAGATACGCAGTATTTT. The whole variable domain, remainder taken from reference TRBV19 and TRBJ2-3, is DGGITQSPKYLFRKEGQNVTLSCEQNLNHDAMYWYRQDPGQGLRLIYYSQIVNDFQKGDIAEGYSVSREKKESFPLTVTSAQKNPTAFYLCASSPRALSTDTQYFGPGTRLTVL.

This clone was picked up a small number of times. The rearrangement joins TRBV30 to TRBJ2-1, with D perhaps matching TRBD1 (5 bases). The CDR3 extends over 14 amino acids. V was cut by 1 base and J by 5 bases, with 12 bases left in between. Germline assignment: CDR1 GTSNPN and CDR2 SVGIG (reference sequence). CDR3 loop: CAWSGSPRDNEQFF. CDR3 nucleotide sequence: TGTGCCTGGAGTGGCTCGCCCAGGGACAATGAGCAGTTCTTC.

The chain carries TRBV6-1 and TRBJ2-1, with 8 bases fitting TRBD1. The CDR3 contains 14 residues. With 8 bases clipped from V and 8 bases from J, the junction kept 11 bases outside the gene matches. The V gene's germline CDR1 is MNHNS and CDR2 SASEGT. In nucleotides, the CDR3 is TGTGCCAGCTCACAGGGGGGTTTATTCGATGAGCAGTTCTTC. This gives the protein CASSQGGLFDEQFF.

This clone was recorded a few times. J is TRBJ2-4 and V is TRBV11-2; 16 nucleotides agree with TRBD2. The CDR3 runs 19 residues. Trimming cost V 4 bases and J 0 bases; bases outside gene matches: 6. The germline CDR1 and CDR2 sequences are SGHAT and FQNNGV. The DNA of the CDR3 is TGTGCCAGCAGCTCCGGGACTAGCGGGAGGGCCCGAGCCAAAAACATTCAGTACTTC. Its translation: CASSSGTSGRARAKNIQYF. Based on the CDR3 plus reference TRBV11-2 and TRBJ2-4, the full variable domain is EAGVAQSPRYKIIEKRQSVAFWCNPISGHATLYWYQQILGQGPKLLIQFQNNGVVDDSQLPKDRFSAERLKGVDSTLKIQPAKLEDSAVYLCASSSGTSGRARAKNIQYFGAGTRLSVL.

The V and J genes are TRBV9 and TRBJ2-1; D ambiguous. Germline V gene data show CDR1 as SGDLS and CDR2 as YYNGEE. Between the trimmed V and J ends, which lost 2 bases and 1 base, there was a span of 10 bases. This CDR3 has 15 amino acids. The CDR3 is CASSVVAVSYNEQFF. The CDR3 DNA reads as TGTGCCAGCAGCGTTGTTGCAGTGTCCTACAATGAGCAGTTCTTC.

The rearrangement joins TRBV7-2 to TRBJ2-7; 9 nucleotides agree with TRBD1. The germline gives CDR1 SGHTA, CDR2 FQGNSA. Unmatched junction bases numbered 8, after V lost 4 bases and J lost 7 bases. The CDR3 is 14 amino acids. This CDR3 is CASSSPGQGREQYF. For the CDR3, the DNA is TGTGCCAGCAGCTCCCCCGGACAGGGGAGAGAGCAGTACTTC. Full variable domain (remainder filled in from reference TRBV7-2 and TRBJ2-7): GAGVSQSPSNKVTEKGKDVELRCDPISGHTALYWYRQSLGQGLEFLIYFQGNSAPDKSGLPSDRFSAERTGGSVSTLTIQRTQQEDSAVYLCASSSPGQGREQYFGPGTRLTVT.

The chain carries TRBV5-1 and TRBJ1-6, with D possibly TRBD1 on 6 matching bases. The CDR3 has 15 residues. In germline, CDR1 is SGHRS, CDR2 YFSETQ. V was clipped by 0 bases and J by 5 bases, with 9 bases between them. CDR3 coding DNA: TGCGCCAGCAGCTTGGCGTGGACAGATAATTCACCCCTCCACTTT. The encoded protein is CASSLAWTDNSPLHF.

The CDR3 DNA reads TGTGCCAGCAGCAAAGCGGAGGAGGGGGATCGCTACGAGCAGTACTTC. It specifies CASSKAEEGDRYEQYF. This chain joins TRBV21-1 and TRBJ2-7. TRBV21-1 is given as a pseudogene. CDR3 length: 16 amino acids.

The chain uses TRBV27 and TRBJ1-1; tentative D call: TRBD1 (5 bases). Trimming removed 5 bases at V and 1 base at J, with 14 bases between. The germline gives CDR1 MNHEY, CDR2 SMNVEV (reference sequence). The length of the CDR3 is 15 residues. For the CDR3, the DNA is TGTGCCAGCAGTCCACGCCCGACAGCGAACACTGAAGCTTTCTTT. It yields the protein CASSPRPTANTEAFF.

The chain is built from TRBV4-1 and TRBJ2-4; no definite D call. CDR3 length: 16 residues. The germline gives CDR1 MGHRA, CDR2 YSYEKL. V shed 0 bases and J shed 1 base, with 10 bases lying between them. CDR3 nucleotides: TGCGCCAGCAGCCAAGATGAGGTTGTGGCCAAAAACATTCAGTACTTC. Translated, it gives CASSQDEVVAKNIQYF.

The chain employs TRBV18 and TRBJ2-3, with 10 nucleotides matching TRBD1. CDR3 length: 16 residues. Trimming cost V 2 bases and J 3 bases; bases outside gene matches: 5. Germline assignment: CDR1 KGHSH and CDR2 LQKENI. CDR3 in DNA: TGTGCCAGCTCACCATCAGCGGGACAGGGGACAGATACGCAGTATTTT. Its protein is CASSPSAGQGTDTQYF.

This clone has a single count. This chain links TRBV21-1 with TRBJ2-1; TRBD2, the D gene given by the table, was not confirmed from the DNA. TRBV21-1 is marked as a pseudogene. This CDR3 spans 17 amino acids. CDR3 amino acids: CASRLPLATPSDNEQFF. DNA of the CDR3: TGTGCCAGCAGATTGCCTCTAGCTACACCTTCCGACAATGAGCAGTTCTTC.

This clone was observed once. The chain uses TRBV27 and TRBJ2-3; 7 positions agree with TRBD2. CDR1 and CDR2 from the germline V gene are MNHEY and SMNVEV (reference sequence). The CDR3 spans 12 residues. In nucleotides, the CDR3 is TGTGTACTCGGGAGGCCCACAGATACGCAGTATTTT. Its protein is CVLGRPTDTQYF.

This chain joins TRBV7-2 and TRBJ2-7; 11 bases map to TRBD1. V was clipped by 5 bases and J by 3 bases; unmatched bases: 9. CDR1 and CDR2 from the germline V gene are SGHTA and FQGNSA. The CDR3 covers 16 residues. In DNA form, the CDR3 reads TGTGCCAGCAGCCTTCTACTCGGGACAGGGGGCTACGAGCAGTACTTC. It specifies CASSLLLGTGGYEQYF.

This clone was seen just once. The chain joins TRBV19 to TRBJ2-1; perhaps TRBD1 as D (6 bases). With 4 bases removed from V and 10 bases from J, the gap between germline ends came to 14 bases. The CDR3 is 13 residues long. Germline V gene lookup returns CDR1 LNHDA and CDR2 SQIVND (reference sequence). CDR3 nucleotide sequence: TGTGCCAGTAGTAGGAACAGGGACCGGGAGCAGTTCTTC. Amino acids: CASSRNRDREQFF. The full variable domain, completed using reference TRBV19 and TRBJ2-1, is DGGITQSPKYLFRKEGQNVTLSCEQNLNHDAMYWYRQDPGQGLRLIYYSQIVNDFQKGDIAEGYSVSREKKESFPLTVTSAQKNPTAFYLCASSRNRDREQFFGPGTRLTVL.

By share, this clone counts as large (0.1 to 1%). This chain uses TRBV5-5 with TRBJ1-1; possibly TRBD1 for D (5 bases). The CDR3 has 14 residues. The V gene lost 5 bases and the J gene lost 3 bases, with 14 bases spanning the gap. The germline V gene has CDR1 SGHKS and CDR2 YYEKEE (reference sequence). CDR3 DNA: TGTGCCAGCAGTCCGAGGAGGGGTGACACTGAAGCTTTCTTT. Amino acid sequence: CASSPRRGDTEAFF.

The CDR3 here is CATVPGAAATNEKLFF. The DNA of the CDR3 is TGTGCCACGGTACCTGGGGCAGCTGCAACTAATGAAAAACTGTTTTTT. V is TRBV6-6 and J is TRBJ1-4, with a tentative D call TRBD1 (5 bases). Trimming took 10 bases from V and 0 from J, leaving 18 bases between them. The CDR3 runs to 16 residues. Germline CDR1 reads MNHNY; CDR2 reads SVGAGI (reference sequence).

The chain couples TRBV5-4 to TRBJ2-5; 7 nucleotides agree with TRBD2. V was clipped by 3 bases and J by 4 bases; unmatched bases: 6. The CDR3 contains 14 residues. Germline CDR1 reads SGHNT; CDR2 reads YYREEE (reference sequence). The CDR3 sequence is CASSSPGRGETQYF. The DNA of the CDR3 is TGTGCCAGCAGCTCCCCAGGGAGGGGAGAGACCCAGTACTTC.

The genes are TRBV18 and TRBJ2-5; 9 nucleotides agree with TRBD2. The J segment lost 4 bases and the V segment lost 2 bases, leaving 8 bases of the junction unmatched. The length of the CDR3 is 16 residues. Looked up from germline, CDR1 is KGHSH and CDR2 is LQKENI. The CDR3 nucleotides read TGTGCCAGCTCACCAATCGGAATAGCGGGAGTAGAGACCCAGTACTTC. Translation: CASSPIGIAGVETQYF.

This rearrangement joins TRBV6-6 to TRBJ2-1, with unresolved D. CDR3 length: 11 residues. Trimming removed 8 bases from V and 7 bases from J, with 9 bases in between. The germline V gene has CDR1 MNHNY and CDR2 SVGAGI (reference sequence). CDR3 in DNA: TGTGCCAGCGCCTCAGGAAATGAGCAGTTCTTC. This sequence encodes CASASGNEQFF.

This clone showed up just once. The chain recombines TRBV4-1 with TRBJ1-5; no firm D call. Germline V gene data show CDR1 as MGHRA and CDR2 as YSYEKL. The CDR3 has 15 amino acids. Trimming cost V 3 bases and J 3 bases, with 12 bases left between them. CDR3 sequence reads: CASSQEAGINQPQHF. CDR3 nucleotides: TGCGCCAGCAGCCAGGAGGCGGGAATCAATCAGCCCCAGCATTTT.

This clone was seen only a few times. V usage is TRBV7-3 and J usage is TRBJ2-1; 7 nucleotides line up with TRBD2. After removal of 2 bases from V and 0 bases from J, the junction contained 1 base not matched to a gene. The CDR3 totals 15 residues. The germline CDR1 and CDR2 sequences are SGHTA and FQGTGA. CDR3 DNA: TGTGCCAGCAGCTTAGCGGGAGCCTCCTACAATGAGCAGTTCTTC. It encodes CASSLAGASYNEQFF.

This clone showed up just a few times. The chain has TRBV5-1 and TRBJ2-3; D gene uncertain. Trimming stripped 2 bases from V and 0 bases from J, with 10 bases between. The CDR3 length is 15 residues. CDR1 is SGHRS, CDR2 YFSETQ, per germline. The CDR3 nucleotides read TGCGCCAGCAGCTTTCAGCAAACTAGCACAGATACGCAGTATTTT. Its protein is CASSFQQTSTDTQYF.

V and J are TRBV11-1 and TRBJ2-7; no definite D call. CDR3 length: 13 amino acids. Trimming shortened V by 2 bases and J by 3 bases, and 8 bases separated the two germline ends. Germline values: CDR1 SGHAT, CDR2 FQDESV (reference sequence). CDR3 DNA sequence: TGTGCCAGCAGCTTAAGTGGCCTCTACGAGCAGTACTTC. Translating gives CASSLSGLYEQYF.

The CDR3 DNA reads as TGTGCCAGCAGCCTCATTTCCGGGCCCCTCGACGAGCAGTACTTC. Translating it yields CASSLISGPLDEQYF. The rearrangement links TRBV28 to TRBJ2-7; unclear D gene. Germline V CDR1 and CDR2: MDHEN, SYDVKM. Trimming took off 6 bases at V and 5 bases at J, with 20 bases between the two ends. The CDR3 length is 15 residues.

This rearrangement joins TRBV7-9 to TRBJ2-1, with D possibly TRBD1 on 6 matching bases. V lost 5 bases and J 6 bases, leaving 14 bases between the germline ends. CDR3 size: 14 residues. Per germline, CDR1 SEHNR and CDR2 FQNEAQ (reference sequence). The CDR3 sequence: CASSRARDINEQFF. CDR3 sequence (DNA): TGTGCCAGCAGCCGGGCTAGGGACATCAATGAGCAGTTCTTC.

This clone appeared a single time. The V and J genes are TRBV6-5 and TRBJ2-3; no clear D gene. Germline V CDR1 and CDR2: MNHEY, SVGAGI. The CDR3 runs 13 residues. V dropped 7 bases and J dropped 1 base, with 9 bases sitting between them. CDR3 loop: CASTQTRTDTQYF. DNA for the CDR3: TGTGCCAGCACCCAGACCCGCACAGATACGCAGTATTTT.